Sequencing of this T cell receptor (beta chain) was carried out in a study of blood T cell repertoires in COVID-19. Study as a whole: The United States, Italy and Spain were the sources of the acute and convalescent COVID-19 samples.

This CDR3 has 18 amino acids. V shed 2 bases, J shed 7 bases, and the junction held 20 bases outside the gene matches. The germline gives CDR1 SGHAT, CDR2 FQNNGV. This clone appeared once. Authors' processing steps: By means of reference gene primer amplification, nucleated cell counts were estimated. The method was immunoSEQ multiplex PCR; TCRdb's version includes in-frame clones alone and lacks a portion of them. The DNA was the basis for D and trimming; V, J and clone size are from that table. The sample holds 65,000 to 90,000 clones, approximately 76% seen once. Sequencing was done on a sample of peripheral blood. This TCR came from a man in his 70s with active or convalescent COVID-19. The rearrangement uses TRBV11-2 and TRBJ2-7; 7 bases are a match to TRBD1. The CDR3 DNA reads TGTGCCAGCAGCTTACATATCGGAAGGGACAGAGGGGTTAAGGAGCAGTACTTC. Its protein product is CASSLHIGRDRGVKEQYF.